This TCR beta chain was sequenced during a study of response to subunit inactivated influenza vaccine. Findings of the study overall: It was suggested by the authors that few new T cells are recruited by each seasonal influenza vaccination.

TCRdb reanalysed the RT-PCR reads using MiXCR and keeps one entry per CDR3 protein. The table lists 300,000 to 350,000 distinct CDR3 sequences, around 20% of them singletons. There are a few counts of this clonotype. Its specificity is unknown. This CDR3 contains 15 residues. V dropped 2 bases and J dropped 0 bases, with 7 bases sitting between them. Germline V CDR1 and CDR2: MGHRA, YSYEKL. The starting material was PBMCs from blood, obtained 21 months after vaccination. The rearrangement links TRBV4-1 to TRBJ1-4; D call uncertain. The clonotype originates from a man between 50 and 69 years old who received an inactivated influenza vaccine. This CDR3 reads CASSQHFTTNEKLFF. Here the CDR3 DNA reads TGCGCCAGCAGCCAACACTTTACAACTAATGAAAAACTGTTTTTT.